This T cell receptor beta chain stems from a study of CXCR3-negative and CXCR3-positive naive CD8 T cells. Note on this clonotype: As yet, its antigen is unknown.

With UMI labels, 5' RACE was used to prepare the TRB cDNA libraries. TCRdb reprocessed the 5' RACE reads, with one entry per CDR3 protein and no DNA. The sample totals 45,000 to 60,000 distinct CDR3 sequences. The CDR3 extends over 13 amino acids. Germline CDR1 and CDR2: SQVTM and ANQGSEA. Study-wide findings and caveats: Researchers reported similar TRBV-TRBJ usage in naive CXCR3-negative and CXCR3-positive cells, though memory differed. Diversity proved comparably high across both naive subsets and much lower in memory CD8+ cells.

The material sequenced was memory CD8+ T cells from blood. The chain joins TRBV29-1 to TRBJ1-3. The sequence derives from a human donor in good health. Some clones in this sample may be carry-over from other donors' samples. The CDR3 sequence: CSVEDGQAYTIYF.